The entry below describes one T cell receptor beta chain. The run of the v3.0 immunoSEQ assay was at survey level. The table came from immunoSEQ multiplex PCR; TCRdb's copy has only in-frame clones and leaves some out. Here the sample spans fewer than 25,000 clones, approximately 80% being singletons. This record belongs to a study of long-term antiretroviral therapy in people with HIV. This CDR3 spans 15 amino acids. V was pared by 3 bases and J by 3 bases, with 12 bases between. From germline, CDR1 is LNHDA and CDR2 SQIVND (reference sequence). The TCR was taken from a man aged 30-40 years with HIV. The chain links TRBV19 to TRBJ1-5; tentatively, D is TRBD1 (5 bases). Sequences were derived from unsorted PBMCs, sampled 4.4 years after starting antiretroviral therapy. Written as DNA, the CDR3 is TGTGCCAGTAGTATCGGGACGGTACTCAATCAGCCCCAGCATTTT. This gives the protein CASSIGTVLNQPQHF. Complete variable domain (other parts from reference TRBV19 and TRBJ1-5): DGGITQSPKYLFRKEGQNVTLSCEQNLNHDAMYWYRQDPGQGLRLIYYSQIVNDFQKGDIAEGYSVSREKKESFPLTVTSAQKNPTAFYLCASSIGTVLNQPQHFGDGTRLSIL.